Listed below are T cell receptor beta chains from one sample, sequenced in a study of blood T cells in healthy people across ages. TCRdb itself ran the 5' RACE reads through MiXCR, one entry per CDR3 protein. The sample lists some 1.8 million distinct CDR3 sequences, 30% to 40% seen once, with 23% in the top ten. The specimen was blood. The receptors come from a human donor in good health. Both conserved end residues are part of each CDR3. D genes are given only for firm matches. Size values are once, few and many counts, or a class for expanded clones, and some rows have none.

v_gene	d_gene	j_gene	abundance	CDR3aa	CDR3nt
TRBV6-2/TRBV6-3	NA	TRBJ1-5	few	CASSFVQGHQPQHF	TGTGCCAGCAGTTTCGTACAGGGCCATCAGCCCCAGCATTTT
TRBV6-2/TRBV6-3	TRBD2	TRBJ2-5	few	CASSRDYLQETQHF	TGTGCCAGCAGCCGGGACTACCTTCAAGAGACCCAGCACTTC
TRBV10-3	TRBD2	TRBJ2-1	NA	CAISEPTPGAGSSYNEQFF	TGTGCCATCAGTGAGCCTACCCCGGGAGCGGGGAGCTCCTACAATGAGCAGTTCTTC
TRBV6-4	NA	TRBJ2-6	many	CASSTGSGANVLTF	TGTGCCAGCAGTACAGGCTCTGGGGCCAACGTCCTGACTTTC
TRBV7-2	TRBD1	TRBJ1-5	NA	CASSMGQRYSNQPQHF	TGTGCCAGCAGCATGGGACAGAGATATAGCAATCAGCCCCAGCATTTT
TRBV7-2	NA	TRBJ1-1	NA	CASSFKGVTEAFF	TGTGCCAGCAGCTTCAAGGGAGTCACTGAAGCTTTCTTT
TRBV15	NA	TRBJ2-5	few	CATSKGKETQYF	TGTGCTACCAGCAAGGGGAAAGAGACCCAGTACTTC
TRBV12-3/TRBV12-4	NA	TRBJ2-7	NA	CASSRFTGVGGYEQYF	TGTGCCAGCAGCCGTTTCACAGGCGTCGGAGGCTACGAGCAGTACTTC
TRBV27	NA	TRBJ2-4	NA	CASKIRNIQYF	TGTGCCAGCAAAATCAGAAACATTCAGTACTTC
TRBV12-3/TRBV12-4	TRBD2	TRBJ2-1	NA	CASSLGLAGTYEQFF	TGTGCCAGCAGTTTAGGACTAGCGGGGACCTATGAGCAGTTCTTC
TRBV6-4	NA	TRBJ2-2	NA	CASSDCAPLTLGPNTGELFF	TGTGCCAGCAGTGACTGTGCCCCTCTCACCCTTGGACCGAACACCGGGGAGCTGTTTTTT
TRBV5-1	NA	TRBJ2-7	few	CASSLGPIVSEQYF	TGCGCCAGCAGCCTCGGACCTATTGTTTCGGAGCAGTACTTC
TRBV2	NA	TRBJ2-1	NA	CASSIAGTSRDEQFF	TGTGCCAGCAGTATTGCCGGGACCAGTCGGGATGAGCAGTTCTTC
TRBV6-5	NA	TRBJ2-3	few	CASSDTGSDQDTQYF	TGTGCCAGCAGCGATACAGGGAGTGATCAAGATACGCAGTATTTT
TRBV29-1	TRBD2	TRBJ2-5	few	CSVATSVLEETQYF	TGCAGCGTTGCGACTAGCGTATTAGAGGAGACCCAGTACTTC
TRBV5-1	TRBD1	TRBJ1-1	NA	CASNRGDRFGTEAFF	TGCGCCAGCAACAGGGGCGATCGTTTCGGCACTGAAGCTTTCTTT
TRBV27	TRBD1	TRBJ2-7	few	CASSLGGGTGAYEQYF	TGTGCCAGCAGTTTAGGGGGTGGGACAGGGGCCTACGAGCAGTACTTC
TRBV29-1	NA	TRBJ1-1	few	CSVWGDRSTEAFF	TGCAGCGTTTGGGGGGATCGGAGCACTGAAGCTTTCTTT
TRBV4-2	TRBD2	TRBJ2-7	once	CASSQARGPGGGKQYF	TGTGCCAGCAGCCAAGCAAGGGGCCCGGGAGGGGGAAAGCAGTACTTC
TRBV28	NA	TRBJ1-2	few	CASTSGRPIVGYTF	TGTGCCAGCACCTCCGGAAGACCCATAGTAGGCTACACCTTC
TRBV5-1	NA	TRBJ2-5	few	CASSSRDKETQYF	TGCGCCAGCAGCTCCCGGGACAAAGAGACCCAGTACTTC
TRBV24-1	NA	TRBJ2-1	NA	CATSDPSVSYNEQFF	TGTGCCACCAGTGATCCGTCGGTCTCCTACAATGAGCAGTTCTTC
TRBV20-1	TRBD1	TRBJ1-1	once	CSATQGAGYTEAFF	TGCAGTGCTACCCAGGGGGCTGGCTACACTGAAGCTTTCTTT